The 26 T cell receptor beta chains below all came from one sample that was sequenced in a study of post-analysis software for immune sequencing data. Regarding the study as a whole: Four or five TRBV segments were significantly more frequent in patients than in controls. TRBV5-6, TRBV5-1 and TRBV20-1 were among these segments.

TCR beta cDNA libraries had unique molecular identifiers. Using its own MiXCR run on the PCR reads, TCRdb lists one record per CDR3 protein. This sample has hundreds of thousands of distinct CDR3 sequences; approximately 60% occur once, and the top ten carry 11%. What these receptors recognize is not known. The specimen was blood. These receptors all come from a girl aged 2 to 9 with multiple sclerosis.

This clonotype occurred a few times. This chain links TRBV12-3 or TRBV12-4 with TRBJ2-1; weak D call: TRBD1 (5 bases). V lost 5 bases and J 5 bases, leaving 16 bases between the germline ends. This CDR3 has 15 residues. The CDR3 DNA sequence: TGTGCCAGCAGTCCTAGGAATGGGGCCCACAATGAGCAGTTCTTC. Translation gives CASSPRNGAHNEQFF.

This clonotype was detected only a few times. The rearrangement joins TRBV5-1 to TRBJ2-1, with TRBD2 matching 12 bases. The CDR3 sequence is 16 residues long. J gave up 5 bases and V 4 bases, and 7 bases lay outside the gene matches. Per germline, CDR1 SGHRS and CDR2 YFSETQ. This chain's CDR3 is CASSPGLAGPHNEQFF. Written as DNA, the CDR3 is TGCGCCAGCAGCCCGGGACTAGCGGGCCCCCACAATGAGCAGTTCTTC. The full variable domain, its missing parts supplied by reference TRBV5-1 and TRBJ2-1, is KAGVTQTPRYLIKTRGQQVTLSCSPISGHRSVSWYQQTPGQGLQFLFEYFSETQRNKGNFPGRFSGRQFSNSRSEMNVSTLELGDSALYLCASSPGLAGPHNEQFFGPGTRLTVL.

In the case of this clonotype: A read error may produce the germline difference seen at one junction end. The rearrangement links TRBV4-1 to TRBJ2-4, with a weak D call TRBD1 (5 bases). Gene TRBJ2-7 matches the end of the DNA better, so the J call may be wrong. Germline V lookup: CDR1 MGHRA, CDR2 YSYEKL. This CDR3 comprises 15 residues. CDR3: CASTQRVAGTYEQYF. CDR3 bases: TGCGCCAGCACCCAAAGGGTGGCAGGGACCTACGAGCAGTACTTC.

The genes are TRBV10-2 and TRBJ1-1; 11 bases are a match to TRBD1. J gave up 0 bases and V 5 bases, and 8 bases lay outside the gene matches. The CDR3 extends over 17 amino acids. CDR1 is WSHSY, CDR2 SAAADI, per germline. The chain's CDR3 is CASSTRTGGLLNTEAFF. In nucleotides, the CDR3 is TGCGCCAGCAGTACCCGGACAGGGGGCCTTCTGAACACTGAAGCTTTCTTT.

This clonotype was detected only a few times. The J gene is TRBJ1-2, the V gene TRBV24-1; D gene uncertain. The CDR3 is made up of 14 amino acids. V was cut by 3 bases and J by 4 bases, with 11 bases left in between. CDR1 is KGHDR, CDR2 SFDVKD, per germline. CDR3 sequence (DNA): TGTGCCACCAGTGATGCAGGAGTGGGCTATGGCTACACCTTC. Encoded protein: CATSDAGVGYGYTF.

The table lists this clonotype with a count of one. V and J are TRBV5-1 and TRBJ2-3, with D perhaps matching TRBD1 (6 bases). The germline V and J ends were trimmed by 2 bases and 0 bases, with 10 bases remaining between them. Germline lookup yields CDR1 SGHRS and CDR2 YFSETQ. CDR3 length: 15 amino acids. The CDR3 region is CASSFGGFSTDTQYF. The CDR3 region has the DNA TGCGCCAGCAGCTTTGGGGGCTTTAGCACAGATACGCAGTATTTT.

Here the CDR3 DNA reads TGTGCCAGCAGCTCCTCCGCTAGCTGGAGGTACGAGCAGTACTTC. Its translation is CASSSSASWRYEQYF. The J gene is TRBJ2-7, the V gene TRBV7-9; a possible D gene is TRBD2 (5 bases). CDR3 size: 15 residues. Germline CDR1 and CDR2: SEHNR and FQNEAQ (reference sequence). V shed 4 bases and J shed 4 bases, with 17 bases lying between them.

The rearrangement uses TRBV20-1 and TRBJ2-1; D is tentatively TRBD1 or TRBD2 (5 bases each). The CDR3 consists of 15 residues. Germline V gene data show CDR1 as DFQATT and CDR2 as SNEGSKA (reference sequence). The V and J ends lost 2 bases and 0 bases respectively, with 11 bases between them. The CDR3 is CSARTGQISYNEQFF. CDR3 nucleotide sequence: TGCAGTGCTAGAACGGGGCAGATCTCCTACAATGAGCAGTTCTTC.

The V call is TRBV6-5, the J call TRBJ2-7, with no clear D. V lost 4 bases and J 4 bases, leaving 14 bases between the germline ends. The CDR3 is 14 residues long. Germline CDR1 is MNHEY and CDR2 is SVGAGI. CDR3 sequence reads: CASSWGREAYEQYF. The DNA of the CDR3 is TGTGCCAGCAGTTGGGGTAGGGAAGCGTACGAGCAGTACTTC.

The V gene is TRBV4-1, the J gene TRBJ2-7; no clear D. The DNA end is more similar to TRBJ2-5, so the J call may be wrong. The germline gives CDR1 MGHRA, CDR2 YSYEKL. This CDR3 contains 12 residues. CDR3 coding DNA: TGCGCCAGCAGCCAACCGGAGGAGACCCAGTACTTC. It is translated as CASSQPEETQYF.

This sequence joins TRBV29-1 and TRBJ2-5; TRBD1 aligns across 10 bases. CDR3 size: 14 residues. Losses at the gene ends were 0 bases for V and 7 bases for J; bases not matched to a gene: 5. Germline V gene lookup returns CDR1 SQVTM and CDR2 ANQGSEA. The CDR3 here is CSVEDGDRGWTQYF. CDR3 DNA sequence: TGCAGCGTTGAAGATGGGGACAGGGGTTGGACCCAGTACTTC.

V gene TRBV6-5 combines with J gene TRBJ2-1; tentatively, D is TRBD1 (6 bases). Trimming shortened V by 6 bases and J by 3 bases, and 15 bases separated the two germline ends. Germline-derived CDR1 and CDR2 are MNHEY and SVGAGI. CDR3 length: 15 amino acids. The DNA for the CDR3 is TGTGCCAGCAGAGAACGACAGGACGGCTACAATGAGCAGTTCTTC. It codes for CASRERQDGYNEQFF.

In its sample, this clonotype was seen a few times. The chain recombines TRBV10-3 with TRBJ1-5, with TRBD1 as a possible D gene (5 bases). V lost 0 bases and J 7 bases, leaving 16 bases between the germline ends. There are 16 residues in the CDR3. Germline CDR1 is ENHRY and CDR2 is SYGVKD. The CDR3 nucleotides read TGTGCCATCAGTGAGTCAGTTGGGGGTCCTCGGCAGCCCCAGCATTTT. Translation: CAISESVGGPRQPQHF.

The rearrangement uses TRBV6-5 and TRBJ2-2; 8 nucleotides match TRBD1. The CDR3 consists of 17 residues. Germline V gene sequence: CDR1 MNHEY, CDR2 SVGAGI. With V trimmed by 7 bases and J by 0 bases, 10 bases remained unmatched. DNA of the CDR3: TGTGCCAGCACTTTGGACAGGGAAAGGGCGAACACCGGGGAGCTGTTTTTT. Translated, it gives CASTLDRERANTGELFF.

This clonotype was seen a few times. The chain employs TRBV28 and TRBJ2-7; D not certain. This CDR3 has 14 amino acids. V lost 3 bases and J 0 bases, leaving 9 bases between the germline ends. Germline V gene sequence: CDR1 MDHEN, CDR2 SYDVKM. CDR3 loop: CASSFIGPSYEQYF. The CDR3 DNA follows: TGTGCCAGCAGTTTTATAGGCCCCTCCTACGAGCAGTACTTC.

CDR3 DNA sequence: TGTGCCACCGGACAGGGGGCCGAGCAGTACTTC. This encodes CATGQGAEQYF. The V and J genes are TRBV15 and TRBJ2-5, with 11 nucleotides matching TRBD1. The end of the DNA fits TRBJ2-7 better, so the J call may be wrong. The CDR3 loop spans 11 amino acids. CDR1 and CDR2 (germline): LNHNV, YYDKDF (reference sequence).

The chain links TRBV7-8 to TRBJ1-3; D is possibly TRBD1 (6 bases). V was pared by 4 bases and J by 0 bases, with 22 bases between. CDR3 length: 19 amino acids. Per germline, CDR1 SGHVS and CDR2 FQNEAQ. For the CDR3, the DNA is TGTGCCAGCAGCTCTCGGACAGCACGAGTTCCGAGCTCTGGAAACACCATATATTTT. Encoded protein: CASSSRTARVPSSGNTIYF. Using reference TRBV7-8 and TRBJ1-3 for the parts outside the CDR3, the full variable domain is GAGVSQSPRYKVAKRGQDVALRCDPISGHVSLFWYQQALGQGPEFLTYFQNEAQLDKSGLPSDRFFAERPEGSVSTLKIQRTQQEDSAVYLCASSSRTARVPSSGNTIYFGEGSWLTVV.

This clonotype was detected only a few times. The chain recombines TRBV6-5 with TRBJ1-2, with D tentatively TRBD1 (5 bases). The V and J ends lost 0 bases and 5 bases respectively, with 16 bases between them. Germline assignment: CDR1 MNHEY and CDR2 SVGAGI. The CDR3 spans 16 residues. The CDR3 coding sequence is TGTGCCAGCAGTTACTCGATCGCCGGGGCCAGATATGGCTACACCTTC. Translated: CASSYSIAGARYGYTF.

The rearrangement joins TRBV5-1 to TRBJ2-5, with D hard to call. Trimming took off 1 base at V and 0 bases at J, with 10 bases between the two ends. The germline V gene encodes CDR1 SGHRS and CDR2 YFSETQ. The CDR3 is 15 amino acids. CDR3 sequence reads: CASSLFGQDQETQYF. CDR3 sequence (DNA): TGCGCCAGCAGCTTGTTTGGCCAGGACCAAGAGACCCAGTACTTC.

The chain recombines TRBV7-9 with TRBJ1-2, with D perhaps matching TRBD1 (5 bases). CDR1 SEHNR and CDR2 FQNEAQ come from the germline V gene (reference sequence). V lost 2 bases and J 8 bases, leaving 21 bases between the germline ends. CDR3 size: 16 residues. DNA for the CDR3: TGTGCCAGCAGCTTAACAGTCGACAGCGGAGTCCGGGGCTACACCTTC. This gives the protein CASSLTVDSGVRGYTF.

The V call is TRBV20-1, the J call TRBJ2-1, with D uncertain. V was trimmed by 0 bases and J by 15 bases, leaving 18 bases between them. The CDR3 runs 13 residues. The germline V gene encodes CDR1 DFQATT and CDR2 SNEGSKA (reference sequence). Here the CDR3 reads CSARDLGSRARFF. CDR3 nucleotide sequence: TGCAGTGCTAGAGATTTGGGCAGTCGGGCGAGGTTCTTC.

The rearrangement links TRBV3-1 to TRBJ1-4; a weak D match, TRBD1 (6 bases). The CDR3 runs to 16 residues. V was clipped by 1 base and J by 8 bases, with 17 bases between them. Germline CDR1 and CDR2: LGHDT and YNNKEL (reference sequence). CDR3 in DNA: TGTGCCAGCAGCCAAGGGAGGGGGACGGCGAGAGAAAAACTGTTTTTT. Translating it yields CASSQGRGTAREKLFF.

The rearrangement joins TRBV20-1 to TRBJ2-7; TRBD2 is a possible D gene (6 bases). The V gene lost 6 bases and the J gene lost 4 bases, with 16 bases spanning the gap. CDR1 and CDR2 (germline): DFQATT, SNEGSKA (reference sequence). This CDR3 spans 13 amino acids. The CDR3 DNA reads TGCAGTGCCAGCCCCCAGGGAGGATACGAGCAGTACTTC. This encodes CSASPQGGYEQYF.

The rearrangement links TRBV20-1 to TRBJ2-1; 7 bases map to TRBD2. This CDR3 is 17 amino acids long. From germline, CDR1 is DFQATT and CDR2 SNEGSKA (reference sequence). The trim removed 1 base at V and 0 bases at J, leaving 9 bases unmatched. The CDR3 here is CSARVWASGLSYNEQFF. The CDR3 DNA follows: TGCAGTGCTAGAGTATGGGCTAGCGGACTCTCCTACAATGAGCAGTTCTTC.

Worth noting for this clonotype: Sequence at one end of the junction differs from germline and may be a read error. The V gene is TRBV19, the J gene TRBJ2-3; D gene unclear. The CDR3 spans 14 residues. Germline assignment: CDR1 LNHDA and CDR2 SQIVND (reference sequence). The CDR3 bases are TGTGCCAGTACCCAACAGTTTAGCACAGATACGCGGTATTTT. Its translation: CASTQQFSTDTRYF. Using reference TRBV19 and TRBJ2-3 for the parts outside the CDR3, the full variable domain is DGGITQSPKYLFRKEGQNVTLSCEQNLNHDAMYWYRQDPGQGLRLIYYSQIVNDFQKGDIAEGYSVSREKKESFPLTVTSAQKNPTAFYLCASTQQFSTDTRYFGPGTRLTVL.

The rearrangement links TRBV20-1 to TRBJ2-3; perhaps TRBD2 as D (6 bases). The germline gives CDR1 DFQATT, CDR2 SNEGSKA (reference sequence). V was shortened by 3 bases and J by 4 bases, with 11 bases between the two germline ends. The CDR3 spans 13 residues. This chain's CDR3 is CSARGGSADTQYF. In DNA form, the CDR3 reads TGCAGTGCTAGGGGGGGAAGTGCAGATACGCAGTATTTT.